The present entry profiles one TCR beta chain with its context. The sample originates from a study of blood T cell repertoires in COVID-19. This table comes from immunoSEQ multiplex PCR, and its TCRdb copy is limited to in-frame clones, with some not included. The sample includes 90,000 to 150,000 clones, around 89% of them seen just once. The CDR3 contains 13 residues. The V end lost 4 bases, the J end lost 15 bases, and 19 bases lay between the germline ends. CDR1 and CDR2 (germline): SEHNR, FQNEAQ (reference sequence). This TCR derives from a human donor with acute or convalescent COVID-19. The donor label of this sample is uncertain. The specimen sequenced was peripheral blood. The J gene is TRBJ2-4, the V gene TRBV7-9; maybe TRBD1 (5 bases). The CDR3 protein is CASSSDGHPRWYF. CDR3 DNA sequence: TGTGCCAGCAGCTCCGACGGACATCCACGATGGTACTTC.